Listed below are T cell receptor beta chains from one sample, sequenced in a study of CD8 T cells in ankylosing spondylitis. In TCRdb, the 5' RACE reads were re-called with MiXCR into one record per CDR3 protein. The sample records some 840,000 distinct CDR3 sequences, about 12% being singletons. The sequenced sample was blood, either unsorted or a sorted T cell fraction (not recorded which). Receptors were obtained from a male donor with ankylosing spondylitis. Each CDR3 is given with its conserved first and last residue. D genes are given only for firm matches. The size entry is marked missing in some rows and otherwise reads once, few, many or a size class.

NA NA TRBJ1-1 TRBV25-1 TGTGCCAGCAGTGGTTACAGGAACACTGAAGCTTTCTTT CASSGYRNTEAFF
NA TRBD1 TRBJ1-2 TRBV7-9 TGTGCCAGCAGCCGTAAAGGGGGCAGGAGGGACCTCTATGGCTACACCTTC CASSRKGGRRDLYGYTF
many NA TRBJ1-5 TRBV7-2 TGTGCCAGCAGCCTTCCGGGCCAGCCCCAGCATTTT CASSLPGQPQHF
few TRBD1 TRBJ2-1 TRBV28 TGTGCCAGCAGCCTCTTGGGAGCAGGGGGCTACAATGAGCAGTTCTTC CASSLLGAGGYNEQFF
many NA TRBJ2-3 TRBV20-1 TGCAGTGCTAGAGCCGTAGATACGCAGTATTTT CSARAVDTQYF
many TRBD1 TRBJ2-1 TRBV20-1 TGCAGTGCTCGCACCCCGGGACAGGTTAATGAGCAGTTCTTC CSARTPGQVNEQFF
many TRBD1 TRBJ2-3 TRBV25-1 TGTGCCAGCAGTGAATTCAGGGGGCCGGCGGCAGATACGCAGTATTTT CASSEFRGPAADTQYF
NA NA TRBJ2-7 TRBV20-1 TGCAGTGCTATTCTACCCAGGGAATCATACGAGCAGTACTTC CSAILPRESYEQYF
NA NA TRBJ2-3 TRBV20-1 TGCAGTGCTAGACGGGACACAACAGATACGCAGTATTTT CSARRDTTDTQYF
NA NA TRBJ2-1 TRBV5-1 TGCGCCAGCAGCTCGGGCTATATCGGGGCATACGATGAGCAGTTCTTC CASSSGYIGAYDEQFF
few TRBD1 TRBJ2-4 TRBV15 TGTGCCACCAGCGAACACAGGGGGATAATAGCCAAAAACATTCAGTACTTC CATSEHRGIIAKNIQYF
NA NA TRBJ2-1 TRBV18 TGTGCCAGCTCACCCGGGCAGTACAATGAGCAGCTCTTC CASSPGQYNEQLF
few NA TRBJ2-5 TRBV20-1 TGCAGTGCTAGAGTTGCAGGGGAAGGGTGGACCCAGTACTTC CSARVAGEGWTQYF
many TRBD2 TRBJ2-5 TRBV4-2 TGTGCCAGCAGCCAAGATATTTCGGGCGGCGCGGGAGCGCCCCAGTACTTC CASSQDISGGAGAPQYF
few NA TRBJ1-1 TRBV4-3 TGCGCCAGCAGCCAAGATGAATTCGGGGGAACTGAAGCTTTCTTT CASSQDEFGGTEAFF
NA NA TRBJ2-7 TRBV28 TGTGCCAGCAGTTTAATCGGGAACACCTACGAGCAGTACTTC CASSLIGNTYEQYF
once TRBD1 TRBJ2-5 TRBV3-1 TGTGCCAGCAGCCATGGCCGCGGGACAGGGATCCGAGAGACCCAGTACTTC CASSHGRGTGIRETQYF
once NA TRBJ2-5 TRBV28 TGTGCCAGCAGTCCGGGAGCGAGGGCCATAGAGACCCAGTACTTC CASSPGARAIETQYF
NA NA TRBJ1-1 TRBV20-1 TGCAGTGCTAGAGGTGTACAGACGTTGAACACTGAAGCTTTCTTT CSARGVQTLNTEAFF
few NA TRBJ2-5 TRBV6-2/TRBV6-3 TGTGCCAGCAGAGGACTGACACGCTTGGAGACCCAGTACTTC CASRGLTRLETQYF
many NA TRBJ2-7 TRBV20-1 TGCAGTGCTAGTTCCGGGAGCGAGCAGTACTTC CSASSGSEQYF
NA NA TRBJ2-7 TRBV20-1 TGCAGTGCTAGTCAAGGGCCCTACGAGCAGTACTTC CSASQGPYEQYF
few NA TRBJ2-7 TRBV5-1 TGCGCCAGCAGCCCTACCCTTGGAGTATCCTACGAGCAGTACTTC CASSPTLGVSYEQYF
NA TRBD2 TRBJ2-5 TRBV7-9 TGTGCCAGCAGCCGACGGGGGGGCATAGAAGGAGAGACCCAGTACTTC CASSRRGGIEGETQYF
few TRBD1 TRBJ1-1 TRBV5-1 TGCGCCAGCCGACCGGGACAGGGCTATTCGAACACTGAAGCTTTCTTT CASRPGQGYSNTEAFF
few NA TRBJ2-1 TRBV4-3 TGCGCCAGCAGCCAAGATCTAGGGTGGAATGAGCAGTTCTTC CASSQDLGWNEQFF
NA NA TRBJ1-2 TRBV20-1 TGCAGTGCTCCAAACGAAGGCTACACCTTC CSAPNEGYTF
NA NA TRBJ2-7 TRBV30 TGTGCCTGGAGCGACAGTTACGAGCAGTACTTC CAWSDSYEQYF
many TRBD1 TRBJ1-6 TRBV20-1 TGCAGTGCTGAACGGACAGGGAACGAGTGGTTCGGATCACCCCTCCACTTT CSAERTGNEWFGSPLHF
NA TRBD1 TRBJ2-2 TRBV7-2 TGTGCCAGCAGCCTCCGGGCAGGGGGCATTACCGGGGAGCTGTTTTTT CASSLRAGGITGELFF
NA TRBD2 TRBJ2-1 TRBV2 TGTGCCAGCAGTTGGGGACTAGCGGGGGCCAATGAGCAGTTCTTC CASSWGLAGANEQFF
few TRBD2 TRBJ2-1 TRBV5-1 TGCGCCAGCAGCCTTATTACTAGCGGGGACAATGAGCAGTTCTTC CASSLITSGDNEQFF
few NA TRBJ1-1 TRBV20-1 TGCAGTGCTAAAAAGGTAGGCACTGAAGCTTTCTTT CSAKKVGTEAFF
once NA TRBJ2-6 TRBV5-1 TGCGCCAGCAGCTTGGGCGGAGGAGCAGCCTCTGGGGCCAACGTCCTGACTTTC CASSLGGGAASGANVLTF
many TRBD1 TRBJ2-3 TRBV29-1 TGCAGCGTTAGACAGGGTCTAAACACAGATACGCAGTATTTT CSVRQGLNTDTQYF
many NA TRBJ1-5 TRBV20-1 TGCAGTGCTAGAGGAGGAGGGATCCGCAATCAGCCCCAGCATTTT CSARGGGIRNQPQHF
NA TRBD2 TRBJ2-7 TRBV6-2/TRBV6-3 TGTGCCAGCAGGACGGTCGGCCGGGGAGGGTACTACGAGCAGTACTTC CASRTVGRGGYYEQYF
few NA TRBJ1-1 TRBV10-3 TGTGCCATCAGGGGGGGGGACACTGAAGCTTTCTTT CAIRGGDTEAFF
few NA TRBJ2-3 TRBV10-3 TGTGCCACAGGGGGGGGGACTTCGGTATCAGATACGCAGTATTTT CATGGGTSVSDTQYF
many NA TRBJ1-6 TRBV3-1 TGTGCCAGCAGCCTTCGGGACCGCGATTCACCCCTCCACTTT CASSLRDRDSPLHF